This T cell receptor beta chain was observed in a study of shared clonotypes between healthy human individuals. Points from the study as a whole: Owing to a small donor count, the genetic and exposure-history diversity represented was limited.

As concerns this clone: No antigen is known for it.

Once extracted for a subset, genomic DNA was divided evenly among several immunoSEQ plates. Sequenced by immunoSEQ multiplex PCR; TCRdb stores in-frame clones only, minus some. The sample yields some 1 million clones, roughly 80% seen once. The CDR3 runs 13 residues. Germline V gene lookup returns CDR1 LNHDA and CDR2 SQIVND (reference sequence). Trimming removed 10 bases at V and 0 bases at J, with 10 bases between. The specimen sequenced was memory CD4+ T cells sorted from blood. Subset indicated: CD45RA-negative fraction. The sequence derives from a man aged 18 to 29 in good health. The chain carries TRBV19 and TRBJ1-3; D not resolved. CDR3 bases: TGTGCCACGCTGACCCTCTCTGGAAACACCATATATTTT. Translated, it gives CATLTLSGNTIYF.